The next 16 T cell receptor beta chains were all read from a single sample in a study of regulatory T cells in long-lasting Graves disease. The sample's time point: newly diagnosed GD, antithyroid drugs for less than 3 months. PBMCs provided the RNA from which the TCR library was made. Researchers made TCR beta libraries by using iRepertoire HTBI primers and running Arm-PCR on CDR3 regions. From the multiplex PCR reads, TCRdb called clonotypes with MiXCR, one entry per CDR3 protein. The data contain 350,000 to 450,000 distinct CDR3 sequences, around 15% of them singletons. These data also featured in a second study, about T cells in Graves' hyperthyroidism and ophthalmopathy.

Sequences were derived from peripheral blood mononuclear cells (PBMCs), sampled at new diagnosis, from a patient treated with antithyroid drugs. The receptors come from a man in his forties with Graves disease.

This sequence joins TRBV10-3 and TRBJ1-5; TRBD1 agrees at 9 bases. J was trimmed by 6 bases and V by 5 bases; bases with no gene match: 2. From germline, CDR1 is ENHRY and CDR2 SYGVKD. This CDR3 region has 13 residues. The CDR3 region is CAISRDRAQPQHF. Here the CDR3 DNA reads TGTGCCATCAGTAGGGACAGGGCTCAGCCCCAGCATTTT.

This clonotype came up many times. Compared with germline, one end of the junction differs, possibly owing to a read error. This chain connects TRBV20-1 to TRBJ1-6; no definite D call. This CDR3 contains 12 residues. Germline CDR1 DFQATT, CDR2 SNEGSKA (reference sequence). The DNA of the CDR3 is TGCAGCGCTAGCTCCTATAATTCACCCCTCCACTTT. It yields the protein CSASSYNSPLHF.

This clonotype was counted many times. This sequence joins TRBV2 and TRBJ1-2; D might be TRBD1 (5 bases). Germline values: CDR1 SNHLY, CDR2 FYNNEI. CDR3 length equals 14 residues. The V gene lost 5 bases and the J gene lost 4 bases, with 14 bases spanning the gap. The CDR3 DNA follows: TGTGCCAGCAGTATCCGGGACGGAACCTATGGCTACACCTTC. It codes for CASSIRDGTYGYTF.

This clonotype was recorded at least ten times. The CDR3 coding sequence is TGCAGTTTCATAGCGGCAAGCCTAGAGACCCAGTACTTC. Encoded protein: CSFIAASLETQYF. J is TRBJ2-5 and V is TRBV20-1; the D gene is possibly TRBD2 (6 bases). The CDR3 is 13 amino acids. Deletions cut 8 bases from V and 4 bases from J, with 17 bases between. Germline V lookup: CDR1 DFQATT, CDR2 SNEGSKA (reference sequence).

This clonotype showed up many times. This chain uses TRBV18 with TRBJ1-1, with D perhaps matching TRBD1 (6 bases). This CDR3 spans 13 amino acids. Per germline, CDR1 KGHSH and CDR2 LQKENI. V lost 3 bases and J lost 8, with 13 bases in between. The CDR3 DNA reads TGTGCCAGCTCACCGACAGGTCCGGAGGAAGCTTTCTTT. Protein sequence: CASSPTGPEEAFF.

This chain connects TRBV10-3 to TRBJ1-6; tentatively, D is TRBD1 (6 bases). From germline, CDR1 is ENHRY and CDR2 SYGVKD. V was shortened by 6 bases and J by 8 bases, with 11 bases between the two germline ends. There are 13 residues in the CDR3. CDR3 nucleotides: TGTGCCATCAGGCGGACAGAGGATTCACCCCTCCACTTT. It encodes CAIRRTEDSPLHF.

The chain links TRBV6-2 or TRBV6-3 to TRBJ2-2; D is undetermined. Germline V gives CDR1 MNHEY, CDR2 SVGEGT. This CDR3 is built from 13 residues. V lost 6 bases and J lost 5, with 10 bases in between. CDR3 residues: CASSPVPTGELFF. The CDR3 DNA sequence: TGTGCCAGCAGCCCGGTTCCTACCGGGGAGCTGTTTTTT.

In this sample, this clonotype turned up many times. The gene calls are TRBV24-1 and TRBJ2-3; no reliable D call. Per germline, CDR1 KGHDR and CDR2 SFDVKD. The V and J ends lost 6 bases and 2 bases respectively, with 5 bases between them. This CDR3 spans 12 amino acids. This CDR3 is CATSTNTDTQYF. DNA of the CDR3: TGTGCCACCAGTACTAACACAGATACGCAGTATTTT.

The chain joins TRBV3-1 to TRBJ2-5; D is uncertain. This CDR3 spans 13 amino acids. Trimming removed 2 bases from V and 1 base from J, with 5 bases in between. Germline values: CDR1 LGHDT, CDR2 YNNKEL (reference sequence). The CDR3 nucleotides are TGTGCCAGCAGCCAATTCTCCCAAGAGACCCAGTACTTC. It codes for CASSQFSQETQYF.

Concerning this clonotype itself: This sequence is one base from a far larger clone and is likely a read error. The chain is built from TRBV2 and TRBJ2-1; a possible D gene is TRBD2 (6 bases). Trimming took off 6 bases at V and 10 bases at J, with 19 bases between the two ends. The CDR3 is 14 amino acids. CDR1 SNHLY and CDR2 FYNNEI come from the germline V gene. CDR3 sequence (DNA): TGTGCCAGCAGCCCCCCTGGGGGGTCCCGCGAGCAGTTCTTC. It translates to CASSPPGGSREQFF.

This clonotype was detected ten times or more. V and J are TRBV2 and TRBJ1-5, with TRBD1 identical over 9 bases. The CDR3 has 15 amino acids. V shed 6 bases and J 4 bases; nucleotides not matched to a gene: 7. Germline V lookup: CDR1 SNHLY, CDR2 FYNNEI. CDR3 loop: CASRVQGAENQPQHF. In DNA form, the CDR3 reads TGTGCCAGCAGAGTACAGGGGGCAGAGAATCAGCCCCAGCATTTT.

This clonotype was counted at least ten times. The V gene is TRBV28, the J gene TRBJ1-6, with D perhaps TRBD1 (5 bases). Between the trimmed V and J ends, which lost 4 bases and 7 bases, there was a span of 11 bases. The CDR3 contains 14 residues. Looked up from germline, CDR1 is MDHEN and CDR2 is SYDVKM. CDR3 coding DNA: TGTGCCAGCAGTTCTCCCGGGGACAATTCACCCCTCCACTTT. As protein: CASSSPGDNSPLHF.

This clonotype was counted at least ten times. J is TRBJ2-3 and V is TRBV27; 7 nucleotides agree with TRBD2. Germline CDR1 reads MNHEY; CDR2 reads SMNVEV (reference sequence). This CDR3 has 15 residues. With 6 bases clipped from V and 5 bases from J, the junction kept 11 bases outside the gene matches. The CDR3 protein is CASSRGRGDGDTQYF. CDR3 DNA sequence: TGTGCCAGCAGCCGGGGTCGGGGGGACGGAGATACGCAGTATTTT.

This clonotype was recorded at least ten times. The chain couples TRBV28 to TRBJ2-3, with D unresolved. CDR1 is MDHEN, CDR2 SYDVKM, per germline. Trimming cost V 6 bases and J 2 bases, with 3 bases left between them. The CDR3 extends over 11 amino acids. CDR3 DNA sequence: TGTGCCAGCAGCTTCACAGATACGCAGTATTTT. It is translated as CASSFTDTQYF.

This clonotype was found many times. This chain uses TRBV6-2 or TRBV6-3 with TRBJ1-1; D remains unclear. CDR3 length: 12 residues. V was clipped by 6 bases and J by 1 base, with 6 bases between them. Germline V gives CDR1 MNHEY, CDR2 SVGEGT. The DNA of the CDR3 is TGTGCCAGCAGACGGACGAACACTGAAGCTTTCTTT. It encodes CASRRTNTEAFF.

The chain couples TRBV6-2 or TRBV6-3 to TRBJ1-5; a weak D match, TRBD1 (6 bases). V lost 7 bases and J 0 bases, leaving 16 bases between the germline ends. Germline V CDR1 and CDR2: MNHEY, SVGEGT. CDR3 length: 16 residues. In nucleotides, the CDR3 is TGTGCCAGCAACCCACGGGGGGCTGTTAGCAATCAGCCCCAGCATTTT. Amino acids: CASNPRGAVSNQPQHF.